Sequencing of this TCR beta chain was carried out in a study of identical twins. Study findings and constraints: Models predicted less out-of-frame TCR alpha sharing in monozygotic twins than was found. Surplus twin overlap in beta out-of-frame sequences was less pronounced. For cord blood, abundant beta clonotypes had fewer insertions, unlike memory repertoires, which showed none.

Template switching, a step in the protocol, added a universal primer site, and cDNA carried unique molecular identifiers. Using its own MiXCR run on the 5' RACE reads, TCRdb lists one record per CDR3 protein. The repertoire holds about 100,000 distinct CDR3 sequences, with 4.5% to 6.5% as singletons. CDR1 is SNHLY and CDR2 is FYNNEI in the germline V gene. J lost 10 bases, V lost 3 bases, and 11 bases had no gene match. This CDR3 spans 16 amino acids. The table lists this clonotype with many counts. What it recognizes is unknown. Sample: memory T cells sorted from blood. This chain connects TRBV2 to TRBJ2-1, with TRBD2 matching over 11 bases. This TCR derives from a woman between 45 and 60 years old in good health. CDR3 region: CASSDSGLAGGNEQFF. The CDR3 DNA reads TGTGCCAGCAGTGATTCCGGGCTAGCGGGAGGTAACGAGCAGTTCTTC.